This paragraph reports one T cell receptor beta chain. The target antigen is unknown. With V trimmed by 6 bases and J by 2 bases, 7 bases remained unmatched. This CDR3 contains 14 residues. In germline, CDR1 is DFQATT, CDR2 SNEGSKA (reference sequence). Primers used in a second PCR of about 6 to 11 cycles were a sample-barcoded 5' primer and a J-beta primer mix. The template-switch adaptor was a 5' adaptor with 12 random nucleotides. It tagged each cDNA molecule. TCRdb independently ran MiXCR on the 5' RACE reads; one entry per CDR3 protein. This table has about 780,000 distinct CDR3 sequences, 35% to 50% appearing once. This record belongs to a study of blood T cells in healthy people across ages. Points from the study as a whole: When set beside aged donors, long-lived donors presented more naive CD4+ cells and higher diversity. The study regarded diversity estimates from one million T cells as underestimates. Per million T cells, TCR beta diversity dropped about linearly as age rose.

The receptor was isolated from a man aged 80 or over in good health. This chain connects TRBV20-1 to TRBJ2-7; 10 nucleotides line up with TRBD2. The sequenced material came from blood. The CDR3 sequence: CSAYKRGGTYEQYF. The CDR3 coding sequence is TGCAGTGCATATAAGCGGGGGGGCACCTACGAGCAGTACTTC.